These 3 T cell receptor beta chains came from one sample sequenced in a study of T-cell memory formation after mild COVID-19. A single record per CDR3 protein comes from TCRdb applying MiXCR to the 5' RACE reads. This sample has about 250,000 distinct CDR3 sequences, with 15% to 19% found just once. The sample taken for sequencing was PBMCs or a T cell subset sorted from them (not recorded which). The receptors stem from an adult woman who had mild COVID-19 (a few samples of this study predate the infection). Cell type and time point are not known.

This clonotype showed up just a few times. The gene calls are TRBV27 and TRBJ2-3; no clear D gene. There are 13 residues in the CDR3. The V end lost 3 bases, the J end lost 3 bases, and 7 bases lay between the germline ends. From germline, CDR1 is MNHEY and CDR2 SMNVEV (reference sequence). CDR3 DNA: TGTGCCAGCAGTTTTAGAAGGACAGATACGCAGTATTTT. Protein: CASSFRRTDTQYF.

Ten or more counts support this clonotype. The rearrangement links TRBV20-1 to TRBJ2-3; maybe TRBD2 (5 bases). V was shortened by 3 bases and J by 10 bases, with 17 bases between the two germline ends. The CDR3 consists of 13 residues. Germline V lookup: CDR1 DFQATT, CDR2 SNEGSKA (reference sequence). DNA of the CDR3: TGCAGTGCTAGCGGAGTTTGGCGGGCGGCGCAGTATTTT. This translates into CSASGVWRAAQYF.

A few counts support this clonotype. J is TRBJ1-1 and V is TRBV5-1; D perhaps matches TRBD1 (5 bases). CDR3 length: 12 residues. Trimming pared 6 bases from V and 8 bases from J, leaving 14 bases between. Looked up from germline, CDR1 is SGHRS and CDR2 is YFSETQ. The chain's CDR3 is CASTYGDGEAFF. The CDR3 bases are TGCGCCAGCACCTACGGGGACGGAGAAGCTTTCTTT.